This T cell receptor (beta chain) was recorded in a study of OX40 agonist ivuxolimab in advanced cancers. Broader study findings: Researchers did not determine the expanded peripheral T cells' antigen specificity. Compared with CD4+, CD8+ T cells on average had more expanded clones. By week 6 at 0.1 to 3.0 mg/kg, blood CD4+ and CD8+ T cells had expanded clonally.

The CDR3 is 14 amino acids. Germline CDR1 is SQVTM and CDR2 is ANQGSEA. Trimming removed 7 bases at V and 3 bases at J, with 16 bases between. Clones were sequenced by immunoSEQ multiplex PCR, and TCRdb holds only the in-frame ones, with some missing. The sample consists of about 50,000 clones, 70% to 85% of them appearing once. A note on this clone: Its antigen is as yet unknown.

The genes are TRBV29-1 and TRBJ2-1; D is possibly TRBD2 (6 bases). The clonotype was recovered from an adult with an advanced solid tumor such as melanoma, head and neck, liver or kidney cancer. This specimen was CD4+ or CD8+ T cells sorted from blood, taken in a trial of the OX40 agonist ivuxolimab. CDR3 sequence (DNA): TGCAGCGCATCTGAAGGGACTGGCTACAATGAGCAGTTCTTC. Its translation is CSASEGTGYNEQFF.